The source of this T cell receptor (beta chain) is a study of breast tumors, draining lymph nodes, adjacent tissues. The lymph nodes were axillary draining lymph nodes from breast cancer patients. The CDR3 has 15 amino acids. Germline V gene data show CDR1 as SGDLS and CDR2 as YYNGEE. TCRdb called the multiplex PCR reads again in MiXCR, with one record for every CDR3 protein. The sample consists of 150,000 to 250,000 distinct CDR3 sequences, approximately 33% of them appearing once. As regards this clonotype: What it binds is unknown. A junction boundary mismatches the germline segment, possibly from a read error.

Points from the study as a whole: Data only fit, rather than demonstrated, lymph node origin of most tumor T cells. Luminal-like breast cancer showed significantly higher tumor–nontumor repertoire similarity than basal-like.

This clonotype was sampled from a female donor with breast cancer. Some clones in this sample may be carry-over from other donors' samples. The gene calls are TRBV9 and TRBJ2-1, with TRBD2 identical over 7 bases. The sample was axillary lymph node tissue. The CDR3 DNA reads TGTGCCAGCAGCGTCACTAGCGCCAATTACAATGAGCCGTTCTTC. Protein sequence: CASSVTSANYNEPFF.